The present T cell receptor (beta chain) was sequenced within a study of T cells of healthy individuals. This clonotype has ten or more counts. CDR1 SGHAT and CDR2 FQNNGV come from the germline V gene. CDR3 size: 11 residues. Trimming pared 6 bases from V and 11 bases from J, leaving 11 bases between. One entry per CDR3 protein results from TCRdb running MiXCR on the 5' RACE reads. The sample holds around 53,000 distinct CDR3 sequences, about 14% seen once. This chain links TRBV11-2 with TRBJ1-5; no clear D gene. The clonotype originates from a human donor in good health. The DNA for the CDR3 is TGTGCCAGCAGGCCCCTGGGAGCCCAGCATTTT. Its translation: CASRPLGAQHF.